This T cell receptor (beta chain) is from a study of T cells in Graves' hyperthyroidism and ophthalmopathy. General study points: Model-based prediction identified ophthalmopathy a median around 6.7 months prior to its onset. Most expanded thyroid clonotypes above 0.001 also appeared in blood.

The CDR3 length is 12 residues. Germline V lookup: CDR1 LGHNT, CDR2 FRNRAP. Between the trimmed V and J ends, which lost 6 bases and 6 bases, there was a span of 12 bases. PBMCs came from 8.5 to 10 ml fresh peripheral blood. Amplification targeted TCR beta CDR3 regions from RNA transcripts. TCR CDR3 underwent first-round RT-PCR with the HTBI primer set. TCRdb ran MiXCR on the multiplex PCR reads and lists one entry per CDR3 protein. The sample has some 600,000 distinct CDR3 sequences, more than 11% seen once. This clonotype was counted many times. The antigen remains undetermined. The source material was blood. The V call is TRBV12-5, the J call TRBJ2-7; maybe TRBD2 (6 bases). The clonotype comes from a young woman with Graves' hyperthyroidism that later progressed to Graves' ophthalmopathy. CDR3 region: CASGELASEQYF. The CDR3 DNA is TGTGCTAGTGGGGAACTAGCTTCCGAGCAGTACTTC.